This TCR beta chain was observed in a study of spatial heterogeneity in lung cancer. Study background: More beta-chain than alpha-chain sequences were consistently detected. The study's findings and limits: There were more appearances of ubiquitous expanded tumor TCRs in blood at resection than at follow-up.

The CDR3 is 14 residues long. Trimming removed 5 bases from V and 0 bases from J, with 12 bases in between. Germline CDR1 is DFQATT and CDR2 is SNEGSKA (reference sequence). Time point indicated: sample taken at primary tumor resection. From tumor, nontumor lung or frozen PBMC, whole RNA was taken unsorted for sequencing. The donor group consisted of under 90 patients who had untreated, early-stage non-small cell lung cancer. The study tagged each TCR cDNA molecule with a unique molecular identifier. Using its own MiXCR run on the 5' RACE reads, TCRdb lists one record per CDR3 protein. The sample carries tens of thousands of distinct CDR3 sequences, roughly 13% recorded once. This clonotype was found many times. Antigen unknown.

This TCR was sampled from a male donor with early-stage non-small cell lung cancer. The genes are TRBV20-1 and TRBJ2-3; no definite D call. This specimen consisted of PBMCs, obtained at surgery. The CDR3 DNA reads TGCAGTGCTCAGGAACCGGCTAGCACAGATACGCAGTATTTT. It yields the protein CSAQEPASTDTQYF.